What follows is one T cell receptor (beta chain) and its context. This specimen comes from a study of blood T cell repertoires in COVID-19. On the study more broadly: The cDNA or gDNA used as material had been derived from T cells, B-cell-depleted T cells, or PBMCs.

Authors' methods: Amplification of reference gene primers provided the estimated nucleated cell counts. Assay used: immunoSEQ multiplex PCR; TCRdb lists only in-frame clones, some missing. V, J and clone size reflect that table, while D and trimming were determined from the DNA. This table has 200,000 to 250,000 clones, 82% appearing once. The CDR3 sequence is 16 residues long. Trimming took 8 bases from V and 0 from J, leaving 16 bases between them. CDR1 is SEHNR and CDR2 is FQNEAQ in the germline V gene (reference sequence). This sequence joins TRBV7-9 and TRBJ1-4; unclear D gene. This TCR was sampled from a woman older than 75 with acute or convalescent COVID-19. Sequencing used peripheral blood. CDR3 loop: CASAMLKTATNEKLFF. The CDR3, as DNA: TGTGCCAGCGCTATGCTCAAAACGGCAACTAATGAAAAACTGTTTTTT.